This entry is about one T cell receptor beta chain. These data come from a study of shared clonotypes between healthy human individuals. Every subset had its genomic DNA shared out evenly among several immunoSEQ plates. As processed by the authors: Owing to the provision of junction-only sequences devoid of quality scores by immunoSEQ, filtering differed. Libraries were prepared by immunoSEQ multiplex PCR; TCRdb keeps only in-frame clonotypes and omits some of them. The V and J calls and clone size come from that table; D and trimming were worked out from the DNA. The table records millions of clones, approximately 95% of them present only once. V dropped 6 bases and J dropped 7; count of bases not matched to a gene: 10. The CDR3 runs to 14 residues. CDR1 is MDHEN, CDR2 SYDVKM, per germline.

V usage is TRBV28 and J usage is TRBJ2-7; TRBD1 aligns across 9 bases. This receptor was identified in a man younger than 35 in good health. Material: naive CD4+ T cells sorted from blood. Indicated subset: CD45RA+ positively selected. CDR3 DNA: TGTGCCAGCAGCCTCCGGGACAGGGAGAAGGAGCAGTACTTC. Translating it yields CASSLRDREKEQYF.